The T cell receptor beta chain under discussion was sequenced for a study of PD-1 blockade in classical Hodgkin lymphoma. In germline, CDR1 is MDHEN, CDR2 SYDVKM. Trimming at V came to 6 bases and at J to 5 bases, leaving 7 bases not matched to a gene. CDR3 length: 13 amino acids. The study's findings and limits: Reasons behind the repertoire differences stay unclear, perhaps disease activity or earlier therapy. Excluded were patients who started nivolumab under 1 year after ASCT, a group that had lower diversity. Unlike CD8+ TCR diversity, which did not rise significantly by C4D1, CD4+ TCR diversity did. Partial responders and progressors had significantly lower baseline TCR diversity.

Autologous stem cell transplantation was followed by relapse in every patient, and brentuximab vedotin exposure varied. Sequenced by immunoSEQ multiplex PCR; TCRdb stores in-frame clones only, minus some. Of about 14,000 clones detected, around 84% appear once; the ten largest clones hold around 22%. Only one count was recorded for this clone. Its antigen remains unidentified. This sequence joins TRBV28 and TRBJ2-7, with 7 bases aligning to TRBD2. The receptor's source is a human donor with classical Hodgkin lymphoma. The sequenced sample was peripheral blood mononuclear cells (PBMCs), obtained at baseline. Written as DNA, the CDR3 is TGTGCCAGCAGGAGGTGGGGGGGGAACGAGCAGTACTTC. Its translation is CASRRWGGNEQYF.